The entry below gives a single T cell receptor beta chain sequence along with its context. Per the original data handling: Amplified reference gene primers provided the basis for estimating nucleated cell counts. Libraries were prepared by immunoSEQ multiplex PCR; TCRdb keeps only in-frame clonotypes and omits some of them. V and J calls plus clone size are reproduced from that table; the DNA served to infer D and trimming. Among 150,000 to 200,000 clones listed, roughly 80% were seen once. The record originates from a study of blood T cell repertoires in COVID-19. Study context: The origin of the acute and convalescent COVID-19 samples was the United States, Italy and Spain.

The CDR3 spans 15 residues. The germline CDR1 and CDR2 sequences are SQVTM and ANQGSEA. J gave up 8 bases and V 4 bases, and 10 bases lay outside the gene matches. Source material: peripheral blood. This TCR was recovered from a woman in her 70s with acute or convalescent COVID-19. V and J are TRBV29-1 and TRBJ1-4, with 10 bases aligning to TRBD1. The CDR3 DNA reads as TGCAGCGTTGTTGGCCCGGGACAGGGGCCAGAAAAACTGTTTTTT. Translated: CSVVGPGQGPEKLFF. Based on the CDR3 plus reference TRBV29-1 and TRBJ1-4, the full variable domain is SAVISQKPSRDICQRGTSLTIQCQVDSQVTMMFWYRQQPGQSLTLIATANQGSEATYESGFVIDKFPISRPNLTFSTLTVSNMSPEDSSIYLCSVVGPGQGPEKLFFGSGTQLSVL.